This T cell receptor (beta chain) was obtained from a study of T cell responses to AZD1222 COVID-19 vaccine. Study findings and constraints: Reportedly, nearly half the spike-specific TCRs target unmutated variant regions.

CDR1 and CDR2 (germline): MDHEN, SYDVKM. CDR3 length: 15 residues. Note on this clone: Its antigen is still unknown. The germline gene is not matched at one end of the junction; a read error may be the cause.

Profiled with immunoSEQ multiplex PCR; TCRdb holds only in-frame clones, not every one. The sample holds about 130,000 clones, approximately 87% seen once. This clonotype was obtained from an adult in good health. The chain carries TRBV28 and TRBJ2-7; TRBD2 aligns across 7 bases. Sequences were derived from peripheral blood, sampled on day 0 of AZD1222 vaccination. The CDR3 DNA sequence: TGTGCCAGCACTTTAGCTAGCGGATACTCCTACGAGCAGTACTTC. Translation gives CASTLASGYSYEQYF.